This T cell receptor (beta chain) was profiled in a study of spatial heterogeneity in lung cancer. Whole-study context: Those follow-up PBMC samples that were available underwent sequencing, at a median interval of approximately two years following resection. Detection consistently captured more beta-chain sequences than alpha-chain sequences.

CDR3 size: 14 residues. V lost 6 bases, J lost 3 bases, and 6 bases stayed unmatched. The germline gives CDR1 DFQATT, CDR2 SNEGSKA (reference sequence). Every cDNA TCR molecule received its own unique molecular identifier. TCRdb reprocessed the 5' RACE reads with MiXCR, giving one entry per CDR3 protein. The sample carries tens of thousands of distinct CDR3 sequences, approximately 5.1% recorded once. Specified time point: blood at routine non-recurrence follow-up after resection. Sequencing covered unsorted whole RNA taken from tumor, nontumor lung or frozen PBMC. This clonotype was observed at least ten times.

The V and J genes are TRBV20-1 and TRBJ2-1, with 9 nucleotides matching TRBD2. The sample was PBMCs, taken at follow-up. The TCR comes from a female donor with early-stage non-small cell lung cancer. This chain's CDR3 is CSAPGAGGYNEQFF. The CDR3 nucleotides are TGCAGTGCCCCGGGAGCGGGGGGCTACAATGAGCAGTTCTTC.